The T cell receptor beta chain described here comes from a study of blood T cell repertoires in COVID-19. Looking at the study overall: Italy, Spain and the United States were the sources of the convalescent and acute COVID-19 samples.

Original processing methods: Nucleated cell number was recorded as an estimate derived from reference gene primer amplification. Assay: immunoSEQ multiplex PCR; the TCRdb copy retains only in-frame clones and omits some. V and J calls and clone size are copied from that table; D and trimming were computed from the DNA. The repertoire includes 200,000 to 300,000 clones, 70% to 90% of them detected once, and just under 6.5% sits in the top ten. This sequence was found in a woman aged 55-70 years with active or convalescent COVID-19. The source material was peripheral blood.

CDR3 sequence (DNA): TGTGCCAGCAGCTTACCTAGGGGGTTAAACACCGGGGAGCTGTTTTTT. It encodes CASSLPRGLNTGELFF. This sequence joins TRBV7-8 and TRBJ2-2, with TRBD1 as a possible D gene (6 bases). The germline V gene encodes CDR1 SGHVS and CDR2 FQNEAQ. V dropped 2 bases and J dropped 2 bases, with 12 bases sitting between them. The CDR3 length is 16 residues.